A single sample is the source of the 8 T cell receptor beta chains below, sequenced in a study of cytomegalovirus exposure and HLA in healthy donors. Use of 60 Vbeta and 13 Jbeta primers characterized the PCR. Profiled with immunoSEQ multiplex PCR; TCRdb holds only in-frame clones, not every one. In the table there are approximately 100,000 clones, 73% of which are singletons. Sequenced: PBMCs. Receptor source: a middle-aged man in good health and CMV-seronegative.

The genes are TRBV7-2 and TRBJ2-1; weak D call: TRBD2 (5 bases). Trimming removed 4 bases from V and 4 bases from J, with 8 bases in between. Germline CDR1 SGHTA, CDR2 FQGNSA. This CDR3 spans 13 amino acids. The CDR3 nucleotides are TGTGCCAGCAGCTCGGACTCGTACAATGAGCAGTTCTTC. It specifies CASSSDSYNEQFF.

J is TRBJ2-1 and V is TRBV5-1; the match to TRBD2 covers 14 bases. This CDR3 comprises 15 residues. The V gene's germline CDR1 is SGHRS and CDR2 YFSETQ. V shed 1 base, J shed 7 bases, and the junction held 1 base outside the gene matches. CDR3 amino acids: CASSLRTSGGNEQFF. CDR3 bases: TGCGCCAGCAGCTTGAGGACTAGCGGGGGGAATGAGCAGTTCTTC.

The rearrangement joins TRBV5-1 to TRBJ1-2, with TRBD1 as a possible D gene (6 bases). Germline values: CDR1 SGHRS, CDR2 YFSETQ. The CDR3 has 17 amino acids. With 2 bases removed from V and 7 bases from J, the gap between germline ends came to 24 bases. CDR3 coding DNA: TGCGCCAGCAGCTTTGCGACGGTTCCGGACAGTAGAGGTGGCTACACCTTC. As protein: CASSFATVPDSRGGYTF.

J is TRBJ2-3 and V is TRBV7-9; 7 bases fit TRBD2. The CDR3 is made up of 15 amino acids. V shed 5 bases, J shed 1 base, and the junction held 6 bases outside the gene matches. Germline-derived CDR1 and CDR2 are SEHNR and FQNEAQ (reference sequence). The CDR3 here is CASSPLGGGTDTQYF. The CDR3, as DNA: TGTGCCAGCAGCCCCCTGGGAGGGGGCACAGATACGCAGTATTTT.

The chain has TRBV7-8 and TRBJ1-2; TRBD1 is a possible D gene (6 bases). Germline loops: CDR1 SGHVS, CDR2 FQNEAQ. Trimming cost V 8 bases and J 6 bases, with 16 bases left between them. The CDR3 consists of 13 residues. CDR3 in DNA: TGTGCCAGCTTGCCTAGGGGGGGGAATGGCTACACCTTC. This codes for CASLPRGGNGYTF. Using reference TRBV7-8 and TRBJ1-2 for the parts outside the CDR3, the full variable domain is GAGVSQSPRYKVAKRGQDVALRCDPISGHVSLFWYQQALGQGPEFLTYFQNEAQLDKSGLPSDRFFAERPEGSVSTLKIQRTQQEDSAVYLCASLPRGGNGYTFGSGTRLTVV.

V is TRBV12-5 and J is TRBJ1-1; TRBD1 might be the D (6 bases). V shed 2 bases and J shed 10 bases, with 8 bases lying between them. Per germline, CDR1 LGHNT and CDR2 FRNRAP. The CDR3 consists of 11 residues. CDR3 coding DNA: TGTGCTAGTGGTTTGAGGGGGATAGCTTTCTTT. Residues: CASGLRGIAFF.

This clone was recorded a few times. The genes are TRBV4-1 and TRBJ1-2; 7 bases are a match to TRBD1. Trimming removed 4 bases from V and 8 bases from J; junction bases left unmatched: 7. The germline V gene has CDR1 MGHRA and CDR2 YSYEKL. The CDR3 runs 13 residues. The CDR3 here is CASSRETGNGYTF. DNA of the CDR3: TGCGCCAGCAGCCGCGAGACAGGGAACGGCTACACCTTC.

V is TRBV7-9 and J is TRBJ2-5; 10 bases line up with TRBD2. V shed 1 base, J shed 1 base, and the junction held 6 bases outside the gene matches. Germline V gives CDR1 SEHNR, CDR2 FQNEAQ (reference sequence). The CDR3 length is 17 residues. The CDR3 coding sequence is TGTGCCAGCAGCTTAGGGCTAGCGGGGGATTTCCAAGAGACCCAGTACTTC. Its protein product is CASSLGLAGDFQETQYF.